The TCR beta chain under discussion was sequenced for a study of blood T cell repertoires in COVID-19. Across the study: Samples taken during acute and convalescent COVID-19 were collected in the United States, Italy and Spain. T cells, B-cell-depleted T cells, or PBMCs provided the cDNA or gDNA that served as material.

V was shortened by 3 bases and J by 0 bases, with 11 bases between the two germline ends. The CDR3 contains 15 residues. Germline CDR1 and CDR2: MNHNS and SASEGT. The assay was immunoSEQ multiplex PCR, and TCRdb's table has in-frame clones only and misses some. The sample has approximately 290,000 clones, about 89% seen once. The source material was peripheral blood. The chain uses TRBV6-1 and TRBJ1-2; possibly TRBD1 for D (5 bases). The TCR sequence derives from a man aged 25-45 years with acute or convalescent COVID-19. The CDR3 region is CASSDTGGANYGYTF. The CDR3 nucleotides are TGTGCCAGCAGTGATACGGGGGGAGCTAACTATGGCTACACCTTC.